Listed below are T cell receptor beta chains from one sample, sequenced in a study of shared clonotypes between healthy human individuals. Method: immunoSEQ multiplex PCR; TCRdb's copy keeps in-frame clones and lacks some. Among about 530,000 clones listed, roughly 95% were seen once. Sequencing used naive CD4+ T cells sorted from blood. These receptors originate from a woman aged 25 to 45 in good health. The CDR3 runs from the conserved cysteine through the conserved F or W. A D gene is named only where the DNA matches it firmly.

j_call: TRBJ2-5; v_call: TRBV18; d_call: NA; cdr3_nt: TGTGCCAGCTCACCCCAGTCGTACCAAGAGACCCAGTACTTC; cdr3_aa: CASSPQSYQETQYF
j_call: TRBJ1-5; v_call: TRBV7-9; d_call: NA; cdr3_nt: TGTGCCAGCAGCTTGTCTGGGCCCCAGCATTTT; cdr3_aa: CASSLSGPQHF
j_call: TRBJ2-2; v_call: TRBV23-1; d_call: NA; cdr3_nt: TGCGCCAGCAGTCAGTCATTGCCGCACACCGGGGAGCTGTTTTTT; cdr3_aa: CASSQSLPHTGELFF
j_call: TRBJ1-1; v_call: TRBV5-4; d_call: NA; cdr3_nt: TGTGCCAGCAGCTTGATCCAGAGCATGAACACTGAAGCTTTCTTT; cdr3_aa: CASSLIQSMNTEAFF
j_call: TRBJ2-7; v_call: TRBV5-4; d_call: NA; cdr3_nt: TGTGCCAGCAGCTTGGACAGGGCCCACGAGCAGTACTTC; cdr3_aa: CASSLDRAHEQYF
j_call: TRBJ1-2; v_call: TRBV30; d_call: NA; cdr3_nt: TGTGCTTTTACAGCAGGGATTGGCTACACCTTC; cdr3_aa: CAFTAGIGYTF
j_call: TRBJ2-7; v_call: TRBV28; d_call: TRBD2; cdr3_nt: TGTGCCAGCAGTAGCGGGAGGTACGAGCAGTACTTC; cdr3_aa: CASSSGRYEQYF
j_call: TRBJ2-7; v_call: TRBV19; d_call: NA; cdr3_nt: TGTGCCAGCTCAGAGGACGGAATGATGCAGTACTTC; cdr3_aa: CASSEDGMMQYF
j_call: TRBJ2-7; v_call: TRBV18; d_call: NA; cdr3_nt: TGTGCCAGCTCACCCCCGGACCCTAACGAGCAGTACTTC; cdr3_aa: CASSPPDPNEQYF
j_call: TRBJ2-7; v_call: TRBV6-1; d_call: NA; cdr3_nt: TGTGCCAGCAGTGTGTCCAGGTGGAAGTACTTC; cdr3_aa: CASSVSRWKYF
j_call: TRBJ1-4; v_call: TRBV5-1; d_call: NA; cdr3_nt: TGCGCCAGCAGCTTGGCCATGGGGACGGGTGAAAAACTGTTTTTT; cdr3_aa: CASSLAMGTGEKLFF
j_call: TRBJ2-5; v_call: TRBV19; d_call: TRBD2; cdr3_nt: TGTGCCAGTAGTATAGCGGCTAGCGGGAAGGAGACCCAGTACTTC; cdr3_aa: CASSIAASGKETQYF
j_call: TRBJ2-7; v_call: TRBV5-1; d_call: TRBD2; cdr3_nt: TGCGCCAGCAGCTTCGCGGGAGCCCCCTACGAGCAGTACTTC; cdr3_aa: CASSFAGAPYEQYF
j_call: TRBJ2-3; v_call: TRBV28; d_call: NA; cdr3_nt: TGTGCCAGCAGTTTACGCACAGATACGCAGTATTTT; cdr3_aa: CASSLRTDTQYF
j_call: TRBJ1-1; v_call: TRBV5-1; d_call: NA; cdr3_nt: TGCGCCAGCAGCTTGAGGTTTGTTGGGGACACTGAAGCTTTCTTT; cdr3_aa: CASSLRFVGDTEAFF
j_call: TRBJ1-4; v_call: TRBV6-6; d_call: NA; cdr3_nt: TGTGCCAGCAGGGTCGCTGGTTCAGGGGAAAAACTGTTTTTT; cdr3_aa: CASRVAGSGEKLFF